This TCR beta chain was retrieved from a study of blood T cell repertoires in COVID-19. Study-wide context: PBMCs, B-cell-depleted T cells, or T cells were the source of the cDNA or gDNA that made up the material.

The V and J ends lost 2 bases and 0 bases respectively, with 9 bases between them. This CDR3 spans 15 amino acids. Per germline, CDR1 MNHNY and CDR2 SVGAGI (reference sequence). Original processing notes: For nucleated cells, counts were estimated from reference gene primer amplification. TCRdb keeps only in-frame clones here, not all; method: immunoSEQ multiplex PCR. That table supplies the V and J calls and clone size; D and trimming were determined from the DNA. This sample has 150,000 to 200,000 clones, with approximately 85% found just once. The clonotype originates from a man in his 60s with active or convalescent COVID-19. The chain couples TRBV6-6 to TRBJ2-3; perhaps TRBD1 as D (6 bases). The material sequenced was peripheral blood. The DNA for the CDR3 is TGTGCCAGCAGTTACGGACAGTTTAGCACAGATACGCAGTATTTT. Translation: CASSYGQFSTDTQYF.